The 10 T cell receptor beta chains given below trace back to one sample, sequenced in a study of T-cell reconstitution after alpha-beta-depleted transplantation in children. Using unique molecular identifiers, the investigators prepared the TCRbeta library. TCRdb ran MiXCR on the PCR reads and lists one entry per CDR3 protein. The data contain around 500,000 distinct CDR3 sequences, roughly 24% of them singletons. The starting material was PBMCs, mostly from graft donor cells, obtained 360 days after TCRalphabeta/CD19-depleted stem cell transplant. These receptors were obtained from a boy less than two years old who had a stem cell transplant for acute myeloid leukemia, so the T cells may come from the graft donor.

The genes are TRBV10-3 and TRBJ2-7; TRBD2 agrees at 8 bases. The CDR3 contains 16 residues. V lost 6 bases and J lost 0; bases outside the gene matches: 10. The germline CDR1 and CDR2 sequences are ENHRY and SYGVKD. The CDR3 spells CAIRSDSGDSSYEQYF. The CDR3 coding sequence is TGTGCCATCAGAAGTGATAGCGGGGACTCCTCCTACGAGCAGTACTTC.

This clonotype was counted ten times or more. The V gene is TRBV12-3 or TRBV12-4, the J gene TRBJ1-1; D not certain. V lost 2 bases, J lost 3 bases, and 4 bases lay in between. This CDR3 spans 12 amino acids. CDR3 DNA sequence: TGTGCCAGCAGTTTAATGGACACTGAAGCTTTCTTT. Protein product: CASSLMDTEAFF.

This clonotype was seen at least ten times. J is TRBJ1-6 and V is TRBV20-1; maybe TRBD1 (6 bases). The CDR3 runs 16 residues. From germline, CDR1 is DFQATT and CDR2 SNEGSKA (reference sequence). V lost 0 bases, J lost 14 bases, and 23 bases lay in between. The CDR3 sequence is CSARDGEERDNGALHF. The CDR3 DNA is TGCAGTGCTAGAGATGGCGAGGAGAGGGACAATGGGGCCCTCCACTTT.

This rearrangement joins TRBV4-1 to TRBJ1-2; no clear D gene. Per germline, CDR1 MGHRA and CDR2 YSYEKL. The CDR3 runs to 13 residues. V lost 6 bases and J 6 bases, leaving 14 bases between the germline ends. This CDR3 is CASRTPYNDGYTF. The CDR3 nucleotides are TGCGCCAGCAGGACACCTTACAACGATGGCTACACCTTC.

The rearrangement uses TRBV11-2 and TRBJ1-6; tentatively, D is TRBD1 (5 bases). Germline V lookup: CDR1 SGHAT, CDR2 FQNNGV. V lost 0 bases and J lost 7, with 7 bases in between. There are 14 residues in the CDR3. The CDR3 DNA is TGTGCCAGCAGCTTAGAGAGGGGAAATTCACCCCTCCACTTT. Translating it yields CASSLERGNSPLHF. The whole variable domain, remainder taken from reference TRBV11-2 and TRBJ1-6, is EAGVAQSPRYKIIEKRQSVAFWCNPISGHATLYWYQQILGQGPKLLIQFQNNGVVDDSQLPKDRFSAERLKGVDSTLKIQPAKLEDSAVYLCASSLERGNSPLHFGNGTRLTVT.

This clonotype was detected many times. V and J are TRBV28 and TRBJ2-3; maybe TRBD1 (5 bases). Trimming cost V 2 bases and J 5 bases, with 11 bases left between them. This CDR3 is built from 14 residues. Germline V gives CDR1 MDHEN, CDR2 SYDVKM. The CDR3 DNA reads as TGTGCCAGCAGTTTAAGGGGATGGATAGATACGCAGTATTTT. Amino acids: CASSLRGWIDTQYF.

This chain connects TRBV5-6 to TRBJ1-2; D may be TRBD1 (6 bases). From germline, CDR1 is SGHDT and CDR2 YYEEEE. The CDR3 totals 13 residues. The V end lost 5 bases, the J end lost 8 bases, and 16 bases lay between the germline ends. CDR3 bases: TGTGCCAGCAGTACCGGACAGTATCGAGGCTACACCTTC. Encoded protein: CASSTGQYRGYTF.

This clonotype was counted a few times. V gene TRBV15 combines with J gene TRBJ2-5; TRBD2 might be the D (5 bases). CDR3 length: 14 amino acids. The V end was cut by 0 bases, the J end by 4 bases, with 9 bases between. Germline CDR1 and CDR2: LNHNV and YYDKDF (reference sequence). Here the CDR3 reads CATSRDGVRETQYF. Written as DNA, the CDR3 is TGTGCCACCAGCAGAGACGGGGTACGAGAGACCCAGTACTTC.

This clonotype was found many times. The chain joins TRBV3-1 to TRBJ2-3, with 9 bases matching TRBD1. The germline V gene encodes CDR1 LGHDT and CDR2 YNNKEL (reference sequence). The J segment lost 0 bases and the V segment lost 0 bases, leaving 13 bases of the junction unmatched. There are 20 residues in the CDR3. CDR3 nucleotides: TGTGCCAGCAGCCAAGAGGTTTCTGGACAGGGGATTCCTAGCACAGATACGCAGTATTTT. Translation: CASSQEVSGQGIPSTDTQYF.

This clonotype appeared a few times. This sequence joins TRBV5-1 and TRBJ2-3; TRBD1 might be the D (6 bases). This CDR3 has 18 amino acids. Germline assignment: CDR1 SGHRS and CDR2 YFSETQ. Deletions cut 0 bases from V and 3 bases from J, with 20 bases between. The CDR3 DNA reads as TGCGCCAGCAGCTTGGCCGGCTACAGGGAGATGAGAACAGATACGCAGTATTTT. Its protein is CASSLAGYREMRTDTQYF.